This paragraph covers one T cell receptor (beta chain) sequence. This clonotype was found a few times. What antigen it recognizes has not been identified. No base qualities exist here, and no much larger clone lies one base off it. The TCR beta CDR3 regions were amplified from RNA transcripts. For the first round of RT-PCR on the TCR CDR3, the HTBI primer set was used together with the Qiagen OneStep RT-PCR kit. The libraries were constructed in a second round of multiplex PCR and then size-selected and purified. Paired-end sequencing of the libraries was performed with 100 bp reads on an Illumina HiSeq2000. The authors processed their data as follows. SOAPnuke was used to process the raw data, throwing out any read that contained adapters or uncalled bases, had a mean Phred below 15, or lacked an exact constant-primer or identifier match. COPE v1.2.5 was used to merge high-quality paired reads, and clonotypes were defined as unique nucleotide sequences. MiTCR v1.1 was used to align clonotypes to the IMGT TRBV, TRBD and TRBJ reference segments. Analysis was restricted to V-J combinations with a frequency above 0.0001, which covered roughly 99% of repertoires. A TCS score was defined as the ratio between F50 (clonal expansion) and ExV (chaos), using BLOSUM62-based TCRdist between CDR3 peptides within each V-J. Welch's t-statistics and random forest reduced some 510 V-J features to about 12, which were used in a naive Bayes classifier (R e1071). The Morisita-Horn index was used to measure how similar the thyroid and blood repertoires were. Starting from the raw public reads, TCRdb applied fastp trimming at Q25, assembled clones with MiXCR and retained in-frame beta chains. Rows matching on CDR3 protein sequence are summarized as one entry with the most common DNA and genes. The V and J calls reflect TCRdb's pipeline rather than the authors' work. The sample records 750,000 to 900,000 distinct CDR3 sequences, 35% to 40% of which are singletons. The ten largest account for more than 7% of the sample.

The CDR3 numbers 15 residues from cysteine through phenylalanine. Only CDR3 DNA remains: 45 bases, in frame from the first base. V is clipped by 3 bases and J by 0 bases, and the sequence between their germline boundaries is 9 bases long. CDR1 and CDR2 are read off the germline V gene (reference sequence) as LNHDA and SQIVND. This sample stems from a study of T cells in Graves' hyperthyroidism and ophthalmopathy (dated by TCRdb to between 2017 and 2020). Study-level background: Peripheral blood was collected at initial diagnosis, before any treatment. The study also compared thyroid tissue and blood T-cell repertoires from about six Graves' hyperthyroidism patients. The paper reports TCR Vbeta CDR3 sequencing of some 140 peripheral blood samples: around 45 ophthalmopathy, 75 to 80 hyperthyroidism and around 17 progressor patients. An independent validation cohort of 18 to 20 hyperthyroidism patients and over 15 patients who later progressed to ophthalmopathy tested prospective prediction of ophthalmopathy. After sampling, hyperthyroidism patients received methimazole starting at 30 mg daily, and ophthalmopathy patients received high-dose intravenous methylprednisolone. The 95 to 100 discovery patients were randomly divided into training and test sets at a 7:3 ratio. TCR V-J signatures able to tell the groups apart were searched for in a discovery cohort of 90 to 100 patients, of whom around 42 had Graves' ophthalmopathy and more than 55 had stable Graves' hyperthyroidism.

The investigation overall reported the following: Blood samples also contained most of the expanded thyroid clonotypes (frequency above 0.001), which suggests that blood repertoires may reflect thyroid immune responses. In validation, the model predicted progression to ophthalmopathy with roughly 70% sensitivity and around 72% specificity, a median of 6.5 months before onset. In cross-validation, a model built on a 13 V-J signature told ophthalmopathy apart from stable hyperthyroidism with approximately 90% sensitivity and approximately 84% specificity, and in testing the same model reached 80%/75%. Sample size was not statistically predetermined, and investigators were not blinded to group allocation.

Stable Graves' hyperthyroidism was defined as the absence of progression to ophthalmopathy over 18 months of follow-up. Hyperthyroidism patients were newly diagnosed, with disease duration under 2 months, and aged 18 to 65 years. The study excluded patients with uncontrolled infections, other autoimmune diseases, pregnancy or lactation. Diagnoses were established on the basis of clinical symptoms, serum thyroxine and TRAb, thyroid ultrasound, and orbital computed tomography. PBMCs were separated from over 9 ml of fresh peripheral blood using Ficoll-Paque density gradient centrifugation. Total RNA was extracted with Trizol reagent, and quality was checked on an Agilent 2100 Bioanalyzer.

Rearrangement joined TRBV19 to TRBJ1-5; the D gene is not confidently resolved. Sequencing was carried out using blood. The receptor's source is a man younger than 35 with Graves' hyperthyroidism. The CDR3 loop reads CASSINRVSNQPQHF. The nucleotides are TGTGCCAGTAGTATTAATCGGGTTAGCAATCAGCCCCAGCATTTT.